This T cell receptor beta chain stems from a study of shared clonotypes between healthy human individuals. Broader study findings: Non-shared clonotypes displayed generation probabilities falling below those of clonotypes present in all four donors.

A single count supports this clone. The antigen is not known. Sequencing was performed with immunoSEQ multiplex PCR; in TCRdb, only in-frame clones are kept and a portion is missing. Among 1.4 million to 1.5 million clones, more than 95% were seen once, and the ten largest hold 1% to 1.5%. The junction had 11 bases not matched to a gene; V was cut back by 5 bases and J by 2 bases. The CDR3 totals 17 residues. Germline V lookup: CDR1 MNHEY, CDR2 SMNVEV (reference sequence). This TCR was sampled from a man younger than 45 in good health. The sequenced material came from naive CD4+ T cells sorted from blood. Stated subset: CD45RA+ positively selected. This chain connects TRBV27 to TRBJ2-3; 9 bases are a match to TRBD2. The CDR3 spells CASSQSYSGSPTDTQYF. The CDR3 nucleotides read TGTGCCAGCAGTCAATCCTATAGCGGGAGCCCCACAGATACGCAGTATTTT.